The 8 T cell receptor beta chains listed next were all sequenced from one sample in a study of molecular identifiers for immune sequencing clone quantification (dated by TCRdb to between 2018 and 2020). The library relied on PCR. TCRdb records NextSeq 500 as the sequencer. TCRdb trimmed public reads at Q25 via fastp, called clones via MiXCR and kept in-frame beta chains. Identical CDR3 protein sequences are pooled into one entry, listed with their most common genes and DNA. The sample table holds around 470,000 distinct CDR3 sequences, of which about a quarter were seen once. The ten biggest clones cover approximately 0.8% of the sample. The sequenced sample consisted of naive CD8+ T cells from blood, with Jurkat cell RNA spiked in. The sample's cell subset or site, from its label and the paper: FACS-sorted CD8+CD4-CCR7+CD45RA+ naive T cells. These receptors were obtained from a human donor in good health. Some libraries in this study had Jurkat cell RNA spiked in.

The rearrangement joins TRBV27 to TRBJ2-7, with a weak D call TRBD2 (5 bases). This CDR3 has 13 residues. Germline values: CDR1 MNHEY, CDR2 SMNVEV (reference sequence). The ends were cut back, 8 bases at V and 4 bases at J, with 15 bases in the middle. DNA for the CDR3: TGTGCCAGCCGATGGACCGAGGGTTACGAGCAGTACTTC. Protein sequence: CASRWTEGYEQYF.

A remark on this clonotype: A much bigger clone sits one base away, suggesting this may be a read error. This chain uses TRBV4-1 with TRBJ1-1; no firm D call. CDR1 MGHRA and CDR2 YSYEKL come from the germline V gene. V lost 2 bases and J 3 bases, leaving 4 bases between the germline ends. The CDR3 covers 12 residues. The CDR3, as DNA: TGCGCCAGCAGCCAACAGGACACTGAAGCTTTCTTT. Translated: CASSQQDTEAFF.

This sequence joins TRBV2 and TRBJ1-1; D uncertain. Looked up from germline, CDR1 is SNHLY and CDR2 is FYNNEI. The ends were cut back, 1 base at V and 11 bases at J, with 14 bases in the middle. The CDR3 has 13 amino acids. The CDR3 DNA reads as TGTGCCAGCAGTGAAGTGGTTGACACTGCCGCTTTCTTT. Translation: CASSEVVDTAAFF.

This clonotype was seen a handful of times. The J gene is TRBJ2-7, the V gene TRBV20-1, with D tentatively TRBD2 (6 bases). Trimming cost V 0 bases and J 3 bases, with 12 bases left between them. The CDR3 totals 14 residues. CDR1 is DFQATT, CDR2 SNEGSKA, per germline (reference sequence). CDR3 coding DNA: TGCAGTGCTAGAGACCGACTAGAACTCTACGAGCAGTACTTC. It specifies CSARDRLELYEQYF.

Concerning this clonotype: One junction end disagrees with the germline gene, perhaps due to a read error. The V and J genes are TRBV28 and TRBJ1-5; no firm D call. The CDR3 extends over 15 amino acids. Germline values: CDR1 MDHEN, CDR2 SYDVKM. Written as DNA, the CDR3 is TGTGCCAGCAGTTTAAGTATTGGGGTGTGGCAGCCCCGGCATTTT. Its protein is CASSLSIGVWQPRHF.

Of note for this clonotype: A much larger clonotype is one base distant, so this may be a read error. The chain links TRBV6-5 to TRBJ2-5; D is ambiguous. The germline V gene encodes CDR1 MNHEY and CDR2 SVGAGI. The CDR3 consists of 14 residues. In DNA, the CDR3 is TGTGCCGGCAGTTACGGGCAGACCCAAGAGACCCAGTACTTC. Its translation: CAGSYGQTQETQYF.

In this sample, this clonotype turned up a few times. V gene TRBV27 combines with J gene TRBJ2-7, with no clear D. CDR3 length: 15 amino acids. V was trimmed by 3 bases and J by 0 bases, leaving 12 bases between them. CDR1 is MNHEY and CDR2 is SMNVEV in the germline V gene (reference sequence). CDR3 nucleotides: TGTGCCAGCAGTTTGGAATGGCCGAGCTCCTACGAGCAGTACTTC. Its translation is CASSLEWPSSYEQYF.

This clonotype was picked up many times. This chain's CDR3 is CASSSRTGLTGELFF. In DNA, the CDR3 is TGTGCCAGCAGCTCCAGGACAGGGTTGACCGGGGAGCTGTTTTTT. The chain carries TRBV27 and TRBJ2-2; 8 positions agree with TRBD1. Germline V gene sequence: CDR1 MNHEY, CDR2 SMNVEV (reference sequence). The trim removed 6 bases at V and 5 bases at J, leaving 8 bases unmatched. The CDR3 sequence is 15 residues long.